What follows is one T cell receptor beta chain and its context. The antigen is undetermined. The data derive from a study of OX40 agonist ivuxolimab in advanced cancers. The protocol was immunoSEQ multiplex PCR, while the TCRdb copy is restricted to in-frame clones and leaves out a portion. The sample records tens of thousands of clones, about 73% being singletons. Germline trimming cut 4 bases from V and 3 bases from J; bases unmatched to any gene: 10. The CDR3 has 17 residues. Per germline, CDR1 SGHRS and CDR2 YFSETQ. Findings and caveats of the study: In CD8+ T cells, expanded clones were on average more numerous than in CD4+.

The specimen was CD4+ or CD8+ T cells sorted from blood, collected in a trial of the OX40 agonist ivuxolimab. The rearrangement links TRBV5-1 to TRBJ2-1, with TRBD2 matching 10 bases. The clonotype was recovered from an adult with an advanced solid tumor such as melanoma, head and neck, liver or kidney cancer. This chain's CDR3 is CASSGLAGVPNYNEQFF. In DNA, the CDR3 is TGCGCCAGCAGCGGCCTAGCGGGAGTACCCAACTACAATGAGCAGTTCTTC.